Given below is one TCR beta chain in context. This sample is drawn from a study of blood T cells in healthy people across ages. Primed by a sample-barcoded 5' primer and a J-beta primer mix, a second PCR proceeded for roughly 6 to 12 cycles. TCRdb reanalysed the 5' RACE reads using MiXCR and keeps one entry per CDR3 protein. In the table there are over a million distinct CDR3 sequences, approximately 60% of which are singletons. V lost 7 bases and J 4 bases, leaving 14 bases between the germline ends. Germline CDR1 and CDR2: MNHNY and SVGAGI (reference sequence). This CDR3 spans 14 amino acids. This chain joins TRBV6-6 and TRBJ2-1; D could derive from TRBD1 or TRBD2 (5 bases each). The TCR comes from a man aged 18 to 29 in good health. The sample was blood. The CDR3 region is CASTPGTVYNEQFF. CDR3 sequence (DNA): TGTGCCAGCACGCCCGGGACGGTATACAATGAGCAGTTCTTC.